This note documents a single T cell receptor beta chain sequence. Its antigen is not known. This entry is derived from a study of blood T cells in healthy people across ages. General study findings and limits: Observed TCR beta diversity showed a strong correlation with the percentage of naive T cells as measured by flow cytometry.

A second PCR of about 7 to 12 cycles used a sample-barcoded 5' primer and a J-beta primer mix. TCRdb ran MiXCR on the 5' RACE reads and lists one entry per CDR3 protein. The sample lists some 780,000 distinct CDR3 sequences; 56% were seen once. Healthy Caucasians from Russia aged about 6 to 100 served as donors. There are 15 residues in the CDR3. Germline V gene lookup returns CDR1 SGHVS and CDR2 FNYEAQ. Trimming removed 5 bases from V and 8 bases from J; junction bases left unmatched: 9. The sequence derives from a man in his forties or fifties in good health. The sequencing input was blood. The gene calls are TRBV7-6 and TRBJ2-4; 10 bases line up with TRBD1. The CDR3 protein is CASSPAGTGADIQYF. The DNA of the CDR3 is TGTGCCAGCAGCCCTGCGGGGACAGGGGCCGACATTCAGTACTTC.